Presented here are 17 T cell receptor beta chains from one specimen sequenced in a study of CD8 T cells in Susac syndrome. Random hexamers were used to reverse transcribe the RNA input (about 0.45 to 1 ug). TCRdb independently ran MiXCR on the immunoSEQ multiplex PCR reads; one entry per CDR3 protein. The data contain roughly 300,000 distinct CDR3 sequences, roughly 81% of them singletons. The specimen sequenced was CD8+ T cells from PBMCs. These receptor sequences come from a human donor with multiple sclerosis.

The CDR3 coding sequence is TGTGCCAGCAGTTGGGGGCCTGAAGCTTTCTTT. Translated: CASSWGPEAFF. The rearrangement uses TRBV5-6 and TRBJ1-1; TRBD1 might be the D (6 bases). The length of the CDR3 is 11 residues. Deletions cut 5 bases from V and 6 bases from J, with 8 bases between. Per germline, CDR1 SGHDT and CDR2 YYEEEE.

V is TRBV19 and J is TRBJ2-3; 7 nucleotides match TRBD1. Germline assignment: CDR1 LNHDA and CDR2 SQIVND (reference sequence). Germline trimming cut 7 bases from V and 6 bases from J; bases unmatched to any gene: 10. The CDR3 is 14 residues long. The CDR3 here is CASIGGRTKDTQYF. CDR3 DNA: TGTGCCAGTATAGGGGGCCGGACAAAGGATACGCAGTATTTT. The whole variable domain, filled in from reference TRBV19 and TRBJ2-3, reads DGGITQSPKYLFRKEGQNVTLSCEQNLNHDAMYWYRQDPGQGLRLIYYSQIVNDFQKGDIAEGYSVSREKKESFPLTVTSAQKNPTAFYLCASIGGRTKDTQYFGPGTRLTVL.

V usage is TRBV21-1 and J usage is TRBJ2-1; no DNA check was done on the table's D call, TRBD1. TRBV21-1 is a documented pseudogene. The CDR3 consists of 16 residues. CDR3 residues: CASSKGQGPSWNEQFF. CDR3 coding DNA: TGTGCCAGCAGCAAAGGACAGGGGCCTAGTTGGAATGAGCAGTTCTTC.

A few counts support this clonotype. The chain uses TRBV7-9 and TRBJ2-7, with D tentatively TRBD1 (6 bases). This CDR3 spans 15 amino acids. Germline V gene lookup returns CDR1 SEHNR and CDR2 FQNEAQ (reference sequence). V was trimmed by 1 base and J by 2 bases, leaving 12 bases between them. The CDR3 nucleotides read TGTGCCAGCAGCTTAGGTGTGGGGGCCGCCTACGAGCAGTACTTC. The encoded protein is CASSLGVGAAYEQYF.

The CDR3 here is CASSLFFRGRQDTEAFF. CDR3 sequence (DNA): TGTGCCAGCAGTTTATTTTTCAGGGGCCGTCAGGACACTGAAGCTTTCTTT. V gene TRBV28 combines with J gene TRBJ1-1, with D possibly TRBD1 on 6 matching bases. Germline assignment: CDR1 MDHEN and CDR2 SYDVKM. Trimming took off 1 base at V and 3 bases at J, with 18 bases between the two ends. This CDR3 has 17 amino acids.

This clonotype was seen a handful of times. The chain joins TRBV12-3 or TRBV12-4 to TRBJ2-1, with TRBD1 identical over 7 bases. The CDR3 has 15 amino acids. Germline trimming cut 8 bases from V and 0 bases from J; bases unmatched to any gene: 7. CDR3 sequence: CASSRRDSSYNEQFF. CDR3 in DNA: TGTGCCAGCTCGCGACGGGACAGCTCCTACAATGAGCAGTTCTTC.

J is TRBJ2-2 and V is TRBV27, with D uncertain. CDR1 is MNHEY and CDR2 is SMNVEV in the germline V gene (reference sequence). V lost 3 bases and J lost 4, with 6 bases in between. The CDR3 extends over 13 amino acids. CDR3 residues: CASSFSVTGELFF. CDR3 DNA sequence: TGTGCCAGCAGTTTTTCTGTCACCGGGGAGCTGTTTTTT.

The CDR3 DNA reads TGTGCCACCAGTGACTATGCTCGGGACAGGGGCGCCTACGAGCAGTACTTC. Its protein product is CATSDYARDRGAYEQYF. The V call is TRBV24-1, the J call TRBJ2-7, with 10 bases aligning to TRBD1. There are 17 residues in the CDR3. J was trimmed by 2 bases and V by 4 bases; bases with no gene match: 10. Looked up from germline, CDR1 is KGHDR and CDR2 is SFDVKD.

The rearrangement uses TRBV27 and TRBJ1-2; 9 nucleotides line up with TRBD1. The CDR3 totals 15 residues. The germline gives CDR1 MNHEY, CDR2 SMNVEV (reference sequence). With V trimmed by 4 bases and J by 6 bases, 9 bases remained unmatched. This CDR3 reads CASSSRPQGAHGYTF. CDR3 in DNA: TGTGCCAGCAGTTCCCGTCCACAGGGGGCACATGGCTACACCTTC.

V and J are TRBV12-3 or TRBV12-4 and TRBJ1-2; tentatively, D is TRBD1 (5 bases). The CDR3 length is 14 residues. V dropped 6 bases and J dropped 6 bases, with 17 bases sitting between them. As DNA, the CDR3 is TGTGCCAGCAGCCCCGGGGGGGAGGTTGATGGCTACACCTTC. This sequence encodes CASSPGGEVDGYTF.

The gene calls are TRBV10-3 and TRBJ1-3; D is unclear. The CDR3 totals 16 residues. In germline, CDR1 is ENHRY, CDR2 SYGVKD. With 3 bases removed from V and 1 base from J, the gap between germline ends came to 13 bases. CDR3 sequence reads: CAISEEPPGSGNTIYF. The CDR3 DNA sequence: TGTGCCATCAGTGAAGAACCGCCGGGGTCTGGAAACACCATATATTTT.

The V gene is TRBV9, the J gene TRBJ2-1; 11 bases align to TRBD2. The germline gives CDR1 SGDLS, CDR2 YYNGEE. Germline trimming cut 2 bases from V and 1 base from J; bases unmatched to any gene: 2. This CDR3 region has 16 residues. The chain's CDR3 is CASSVSSGRSYNEQFF. CDR3 sequence (DNA): TGTGCCAGCAGCGTTTCTAGCGGGAGGTCCTACAATGAGCAGTTCTTC.

The V gene is TRBV30, the J gene TRBJ1-5; 7 nucleotides agree with TRBD1. The CDR3 runs 21 residues. CDR1 is GTSNPN and CDR2 is SVGIG in the germline V gene (reference sequence). After removal of 0 bases from V and 4 bases from J, the junction contained 24 bases not matched to a gene. The CDR3 nucleotides are TGTGCCTGGAGTGTATCATGGAAGAACAGGGGCAATTTTGAGGGAAATCAGCCCCAGCATTTT. Its translation is CAWSVSWKNRGNFEGNQPQHF. Together with reference TRBV30 and TRBJ1-5, the CDR3 gives the full variable domain: SQTIHQWPATLVQPVGSPLSLECTVEGTSNPNLYWYRQAAGRGLQLLFYSVGIGQISSEVPQNLSASRPQDRQFILSSKKLLLSDSGFYLCAWSVSWKNRGNFEGNQPQHFGDGTRLSIL.

This chain connects TRBV3-1 to TRBJ1-6, with a weak D call TRBD1 (6 bases). Germline values: CDR1 LGHDT, CDR2 YNNKEL (reference sequence). V was cut by 0 bases and J by 10 bases, with 13 bases left in between. This CDR3 region has 15 residues. The CDR3, as DNA: TGTGCCAGCAGCCAAGAGGCTCCGGGGACATCACCCCTCCACTTT. Its protein product is CASSQEAPGTSPLHF.

Only one count was recorded for this clonotype. The rearrangement links TRBV4-1 to TRBJ1-1, with 10 bases aligning to TRBD1. Trimming at V came to 0 bases and at J to 1 base, leaving 14 bases not matched to a gene. The CDR3 loop spans 20 amino acids. Germline V gene data show CDR1 as MGHRA and CDR2 as YSYEKL. This chain's CDR3 is CASSQDAYRDRGYRNTEAFF. In DNA, the CDR3 is TGCGCCAGCAGCCAAGATGCCTACCGGGACAGGGGATACCGGAACACTGAAGCTTTCTTT.

J is TRBJ2-3 and V is TRBV6-1; TRBD1 agrees at 7 bases. Looked up from germline, CDR1 is MNHNS and CDR2 is SASEGT. The V segment lost 5 bases and the J segment 2 bases; nucleotides outside the gene matches: 10. The CDR3 contains 16 residues. The CDR3 is CASSRAGTAPTDTQYF. For the CDR3, the DNA is TGTGCCAGCAGTAGGGCAGGGACAGCCCCCACAGATACGCAGTATTTT.

This clonotype is a singleton in its sample. This chain uses TRBV20-1 with TRBJ2-7; 7 bases map to TRBD2. Unmatched junction bases numbered 5, after V lost 0 bases and J lost 6 bases. CDR3 size: 13 residues. Germline CDR1 and CDR2: DFQATT and SNEGSKA (reference sequence). The CDR3 region is CSAREREMAEQYF. CDR3 DNA sequence: TGCAGTGCTAGAGAGCGGGAGATGGCCGAGCAGTACTTC.